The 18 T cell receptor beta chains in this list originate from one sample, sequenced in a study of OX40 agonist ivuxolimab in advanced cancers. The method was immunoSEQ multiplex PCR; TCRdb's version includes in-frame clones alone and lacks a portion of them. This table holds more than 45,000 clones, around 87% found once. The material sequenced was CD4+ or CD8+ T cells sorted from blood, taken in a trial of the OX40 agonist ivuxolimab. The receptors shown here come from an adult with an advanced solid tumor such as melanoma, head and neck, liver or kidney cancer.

The CDR3 DNA reads TGTGCCAGCAGCTTAGGTTCGGGAGACGTCTACGAGCAGTACTTC. Translating gives CASSLGSGDVYEQYF. The J gene is TRBJ2-7, the V gene TRBV7-7; TRBD2 is a possible D gene (6 bases). This CDR3 is 15 amino acids long. V was clipped by 1 base and J by 3 bases, with 13 bases between them. The V gene's germline CDR1 is SSHAT and CDR2 FNYEAQ (reference sequence).

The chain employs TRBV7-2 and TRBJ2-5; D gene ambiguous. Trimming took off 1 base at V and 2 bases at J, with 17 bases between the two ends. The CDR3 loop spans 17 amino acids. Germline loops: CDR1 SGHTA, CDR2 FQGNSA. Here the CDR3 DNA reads TGTGCCAGCAGCTTAGGCCCCCCCACGCCTCAACAAGAGACCCAGTACTTC. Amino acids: CASSLGPPTPQQETQYF.

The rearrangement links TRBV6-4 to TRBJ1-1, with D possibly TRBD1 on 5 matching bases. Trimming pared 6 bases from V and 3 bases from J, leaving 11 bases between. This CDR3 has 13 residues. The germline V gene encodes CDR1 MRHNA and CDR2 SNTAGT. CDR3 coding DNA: TGTGCCAGCAGACGGGGCCAGGACACTGAAGCTTTCTTT. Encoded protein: CASRRGQDTEAFF.

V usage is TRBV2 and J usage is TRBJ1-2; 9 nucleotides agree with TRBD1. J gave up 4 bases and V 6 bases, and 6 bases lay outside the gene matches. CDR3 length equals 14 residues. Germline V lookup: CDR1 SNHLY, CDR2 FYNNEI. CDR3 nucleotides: TGTGCCAGCAGCAGACAGGGGGTAGGCTATGGCTACACCTTC. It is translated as CASSRQGVGYGYTF.

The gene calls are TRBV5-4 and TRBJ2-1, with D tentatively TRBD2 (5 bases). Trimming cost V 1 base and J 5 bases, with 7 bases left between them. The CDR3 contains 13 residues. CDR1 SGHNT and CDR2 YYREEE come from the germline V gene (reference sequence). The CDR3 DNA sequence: TGTGCCAGCAGCTTGCGGGGAAACAATGAGCAGTTCTTC. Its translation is CASSLRGNNEQFF. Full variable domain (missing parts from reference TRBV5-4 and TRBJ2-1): ETGVTQSPTHLIKTRGQQVTLRCSSQSGHNTVSWYQQALGQGPQFIFQYYREEENGRGNFPPRFSGLQFPNYSSELNVNALELDDSALYLCASSLRGNNEQFFGPGTRLTVL.

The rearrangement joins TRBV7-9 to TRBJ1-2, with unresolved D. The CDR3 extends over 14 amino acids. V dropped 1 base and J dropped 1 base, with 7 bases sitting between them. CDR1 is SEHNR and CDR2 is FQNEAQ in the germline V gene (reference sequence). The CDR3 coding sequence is TGTGCCAGCAGCTTAGGCAGTTTTAACTATGGCTACACCTTC. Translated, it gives CASSLGSFNYGYTF.

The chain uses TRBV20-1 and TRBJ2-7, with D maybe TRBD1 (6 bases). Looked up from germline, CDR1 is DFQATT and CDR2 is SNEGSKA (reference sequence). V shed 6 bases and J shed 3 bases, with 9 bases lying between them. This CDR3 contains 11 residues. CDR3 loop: CSAPQGYEQYF. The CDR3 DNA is TGCAGTGCCCCACAGGGCTACGAGCAGTACTTC.

CDR3 sequence (DNA): TGTGCCAGTAGTGACCCTTGGGACAGGGGCGGTCAGCCCCAGCATTTT. Translating gives CASSDPWDRGGQPQHF. The rearrangement uses TRBV19 and TRBJ1-5; 10 positions agree with TRBD1. This CDR3 has 16 residues. The V gene's germline CDR1 is LNHDA and CDR2 SQIVND (reference sequence). With V trimmed by 5 bases and J by 6 bases, 10 bases remained unmatched.

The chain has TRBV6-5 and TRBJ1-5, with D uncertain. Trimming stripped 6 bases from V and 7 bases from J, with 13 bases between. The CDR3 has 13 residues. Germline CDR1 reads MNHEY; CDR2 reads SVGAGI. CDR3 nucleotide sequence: TGTGCCAGCAGAGCCTCGACCGGACAGCCCCAGCATTTT. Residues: CASRASTGQPQHF.

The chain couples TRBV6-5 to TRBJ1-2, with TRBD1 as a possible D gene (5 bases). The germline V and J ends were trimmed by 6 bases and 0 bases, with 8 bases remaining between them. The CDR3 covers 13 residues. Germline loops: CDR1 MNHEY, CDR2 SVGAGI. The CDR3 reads CASSRGPNYGYTF. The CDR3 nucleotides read TGTGCCAGCAGCCGGGGACCTAACTATGGCTACACCTTC.

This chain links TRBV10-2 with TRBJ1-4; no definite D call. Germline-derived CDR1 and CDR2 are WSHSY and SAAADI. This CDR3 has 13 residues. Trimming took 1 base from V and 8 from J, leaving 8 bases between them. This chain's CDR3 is CASSEYSSEKLFF. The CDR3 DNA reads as TGCGCCAGCAGTGAGTACAGTAGCGAAAAACTGTTTTTT.

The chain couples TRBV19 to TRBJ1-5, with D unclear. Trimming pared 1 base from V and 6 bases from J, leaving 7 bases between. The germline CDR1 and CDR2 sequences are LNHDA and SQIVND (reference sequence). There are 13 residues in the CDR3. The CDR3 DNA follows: TGTGCCAGTAGTATAGGGTTTGGTCAGCCCCAGCATTTT. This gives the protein CASSIGFGQPQHF.

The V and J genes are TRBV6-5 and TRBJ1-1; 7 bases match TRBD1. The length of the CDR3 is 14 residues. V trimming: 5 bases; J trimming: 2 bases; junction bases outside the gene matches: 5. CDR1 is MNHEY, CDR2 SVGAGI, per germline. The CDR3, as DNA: TGTGCCAGCAGTCTGAGGACAGGAAACACTGAAGCTTTCTTT. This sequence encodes CASSLRTGNTEAFF.

CDR3 nucleotides: TGTGCCAGCAGCTTGGTGACTAGCGGGATCAATGAGCAGTTCTTC. Protein product: CASSLVTSGINEQFF. V and J are TRBV7-2 and TRBJ2-1; 11 nucleotides line up with TRBD2. The CDR3 runs 15 residues. CDR1 and CDR2 (germline): SGHTA, FQGNSA. V lost 3 bases to trimming and J lost 6 bases; unmatched junction nucleotides: 4.

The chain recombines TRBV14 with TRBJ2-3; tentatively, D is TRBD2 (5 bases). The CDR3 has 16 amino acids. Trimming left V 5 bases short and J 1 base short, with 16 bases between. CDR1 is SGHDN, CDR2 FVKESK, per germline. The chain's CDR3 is CASSWDSAPGTDTQYF. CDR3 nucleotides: TGTGCCAGCAGCTGGGATAGCGCACCCGGCACAGATACGCAGTATTTT.

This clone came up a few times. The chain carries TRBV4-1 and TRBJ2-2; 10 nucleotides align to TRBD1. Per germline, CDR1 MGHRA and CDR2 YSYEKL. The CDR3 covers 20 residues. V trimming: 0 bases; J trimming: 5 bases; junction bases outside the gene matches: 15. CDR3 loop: CASSQETGQGLLGRTGELFF. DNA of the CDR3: TGCGCCAGCAGCCAAGAAACGGGACAGGGGTTGCTAGGACGGACCGGGGAGCTGTTTTTT.

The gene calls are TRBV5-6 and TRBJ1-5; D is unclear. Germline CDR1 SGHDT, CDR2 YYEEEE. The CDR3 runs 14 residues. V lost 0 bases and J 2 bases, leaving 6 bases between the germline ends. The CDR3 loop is CASSLAGGNQPQHF. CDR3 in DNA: TGTGCCAGCAGCTTGGCTGGGGGCAATCAGCCCCAGCATTTT.

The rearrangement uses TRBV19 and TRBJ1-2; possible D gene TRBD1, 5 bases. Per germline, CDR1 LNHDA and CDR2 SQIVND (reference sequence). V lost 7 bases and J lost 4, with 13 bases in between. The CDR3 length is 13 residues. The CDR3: CASTIMGGYGYTF. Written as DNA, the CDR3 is TGTGCCAGTACTATCATGGGGGGCTATGGCTACACCTTC.